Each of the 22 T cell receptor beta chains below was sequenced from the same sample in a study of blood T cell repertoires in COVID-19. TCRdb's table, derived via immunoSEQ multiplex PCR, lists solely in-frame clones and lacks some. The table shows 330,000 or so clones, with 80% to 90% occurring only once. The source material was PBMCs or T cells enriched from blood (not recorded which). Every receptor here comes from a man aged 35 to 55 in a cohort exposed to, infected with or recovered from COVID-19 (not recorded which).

The CDR3 DNA reads as TGTGCCTGGGGTACAAGGGACAAGAACACCGGGGAGCTGTTTTTT. Translating gives CAWGTRDKNTGELFF. The chain uses TRBV30 and TRBJ2-2, with D possibly TRBD1 on 6 matching bases. This CDR3 has 15 amino acids. The ends were cut back, 5 bases at V and 1 base at J, with 14 bases in the middle. Looked up from germline, CDR1 is GTSNPN and CDR2 is SVGIG (reference sequence).

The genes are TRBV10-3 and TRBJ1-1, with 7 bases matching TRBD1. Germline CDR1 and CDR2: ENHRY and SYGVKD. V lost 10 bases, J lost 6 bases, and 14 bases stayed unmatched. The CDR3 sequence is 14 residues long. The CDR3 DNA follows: TGTGCCAACTCAGCAGGGGGTCCCCCCGCTGAAGCTTTCTTT. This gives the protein CANSAGGPPAEAFF.

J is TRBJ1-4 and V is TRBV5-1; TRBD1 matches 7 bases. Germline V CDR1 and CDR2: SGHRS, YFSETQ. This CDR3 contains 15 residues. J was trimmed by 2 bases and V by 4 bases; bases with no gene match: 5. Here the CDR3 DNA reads TGCGCCAGCAGCCAACAGGGGCCGACTAATGAAAAACTGTTTTTT. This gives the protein CASSQQGPTNEKLFF. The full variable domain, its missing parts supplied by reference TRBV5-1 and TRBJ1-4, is KAGVTQTPRYLIKTRGQQVTLSCSPISGHRSVSWYQQTPGQGLQFLFEYFSETQRNKGNFPGRFSGRQFSNSRSEMNVSTLELGDSALYLCASSQQGPTNEKLFFGSGTQLSVL.

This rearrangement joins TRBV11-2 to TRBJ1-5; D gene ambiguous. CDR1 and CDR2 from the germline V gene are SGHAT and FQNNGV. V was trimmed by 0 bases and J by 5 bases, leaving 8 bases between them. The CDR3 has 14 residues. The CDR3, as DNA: TGTGCCAGCAGCTTAGACGGGTCCTATCAGCCCCAGCATTTT. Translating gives CASSLDGSYQPQHF.

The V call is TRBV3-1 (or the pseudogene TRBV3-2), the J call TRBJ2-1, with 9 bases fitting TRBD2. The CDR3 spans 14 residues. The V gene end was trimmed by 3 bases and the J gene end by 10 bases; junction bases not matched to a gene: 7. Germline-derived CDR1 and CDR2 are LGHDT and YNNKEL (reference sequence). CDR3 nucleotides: TGTGCCAGCAGCCATCATAGCGGGAGTGTCGAGCAGTTCTTC. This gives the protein CASSHHSGSVEQFF.

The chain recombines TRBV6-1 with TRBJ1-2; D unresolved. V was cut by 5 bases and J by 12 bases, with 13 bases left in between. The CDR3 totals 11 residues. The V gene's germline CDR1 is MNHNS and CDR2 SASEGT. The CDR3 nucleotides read TGTGCCAGCAGTTATCAAGGACTTAACACCTTC. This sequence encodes CASSYQGLNTF.

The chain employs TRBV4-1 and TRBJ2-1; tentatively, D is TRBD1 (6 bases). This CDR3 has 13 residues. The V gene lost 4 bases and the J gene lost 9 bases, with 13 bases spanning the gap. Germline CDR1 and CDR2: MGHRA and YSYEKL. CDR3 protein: CASSRLQGFEQFF. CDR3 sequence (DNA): TGCGCCAGCAGCCGGCTTCAGGGGTTTGAGCAGTTCTTC.

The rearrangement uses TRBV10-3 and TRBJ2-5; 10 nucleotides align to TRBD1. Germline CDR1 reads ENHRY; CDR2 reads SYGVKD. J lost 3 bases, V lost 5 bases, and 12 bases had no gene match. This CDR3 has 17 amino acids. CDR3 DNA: TGTGCCATCAGTAAAACTTCAGGGGACAGGGGCGAAGAGACCCAGTACTTC. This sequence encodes CAISKTSGDRGEETQYF.

Here the CDR3 reads CASSERETGYHEQYF. CDR3 DNA: TGTGCCAGCAGTGAACGCGAGACAGGCTACCACGAGCAGTACTTC. This rearrangement joins TRBV6-1 to TRBJ2-7; D possibly corresponds to TRBD1 (6 bases). The germline CDR1 and CDR2 sequences are MNHNS and SASEGT. Deletions cut 2 bases from V and 5 bases from J, with 16 bases between. The CDR3 runs 15 residues.

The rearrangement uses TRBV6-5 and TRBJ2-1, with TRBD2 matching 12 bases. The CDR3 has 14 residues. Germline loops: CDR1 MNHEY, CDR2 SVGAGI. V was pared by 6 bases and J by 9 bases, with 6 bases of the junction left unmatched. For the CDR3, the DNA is TGTGCCAGCAGGCTAGCGGGAGGGCCCGGTGAGCAGTTCTTC. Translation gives CASRLAGGPGEQFF.

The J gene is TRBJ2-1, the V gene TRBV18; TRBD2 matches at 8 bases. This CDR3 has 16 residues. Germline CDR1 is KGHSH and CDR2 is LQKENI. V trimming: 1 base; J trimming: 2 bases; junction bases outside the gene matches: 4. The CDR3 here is CASSPLGTSTYNEQFF. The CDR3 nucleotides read TGTGCCAGCTCACCACTCGGGACTAGTACCTACAATGAGCAGTTCTTC.

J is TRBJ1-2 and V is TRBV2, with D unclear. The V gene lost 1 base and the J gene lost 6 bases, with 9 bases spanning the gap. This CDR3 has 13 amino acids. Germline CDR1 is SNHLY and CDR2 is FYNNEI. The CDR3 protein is CASSEGREHGYTF. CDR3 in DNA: TGTGCCAGCAGTGAAGGAAGAGAACATGGCTACACCTTC.

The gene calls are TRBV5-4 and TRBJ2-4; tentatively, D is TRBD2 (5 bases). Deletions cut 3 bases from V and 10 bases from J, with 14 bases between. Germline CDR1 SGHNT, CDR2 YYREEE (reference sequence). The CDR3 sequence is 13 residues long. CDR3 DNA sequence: TGTGCCAGCAGCTCCCTAGGAGGCCGAATTCAGTACTTC. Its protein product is CASSSLGGRIQYF.

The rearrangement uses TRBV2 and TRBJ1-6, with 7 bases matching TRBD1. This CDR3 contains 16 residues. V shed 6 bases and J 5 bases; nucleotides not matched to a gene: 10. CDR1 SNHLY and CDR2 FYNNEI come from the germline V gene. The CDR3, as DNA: TGTGCCAGCAGCCCCACCCTGGGACAGAATAATTCACCCCTCCACTTT. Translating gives CASSPTLGQNNSPLHF.

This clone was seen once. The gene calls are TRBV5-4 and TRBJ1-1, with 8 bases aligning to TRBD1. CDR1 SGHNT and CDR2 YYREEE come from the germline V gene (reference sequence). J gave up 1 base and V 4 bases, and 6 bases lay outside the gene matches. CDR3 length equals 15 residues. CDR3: CASSPTGGKNTEAFF. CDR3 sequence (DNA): TGTGCCAGCAGCCCAACAGGGGGTAAGAACACTGAAGCTTTCTTT.

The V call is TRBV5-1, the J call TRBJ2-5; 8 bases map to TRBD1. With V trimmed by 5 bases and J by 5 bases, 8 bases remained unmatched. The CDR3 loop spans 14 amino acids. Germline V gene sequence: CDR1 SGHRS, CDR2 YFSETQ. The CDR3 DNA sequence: TGCGCCAGCAGGCCCGGACAGGGTTGGGAGACCCAGTACTTC. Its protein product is CASRPGQGWETQYF.

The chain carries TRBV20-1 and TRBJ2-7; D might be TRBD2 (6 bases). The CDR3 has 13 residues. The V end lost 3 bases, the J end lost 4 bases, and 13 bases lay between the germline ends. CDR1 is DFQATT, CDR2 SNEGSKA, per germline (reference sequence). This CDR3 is CSASTGGIYEQYF. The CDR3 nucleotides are TGCAGTGCTAGTACCGGGGGAATTTACGAGCAGTACTTC.

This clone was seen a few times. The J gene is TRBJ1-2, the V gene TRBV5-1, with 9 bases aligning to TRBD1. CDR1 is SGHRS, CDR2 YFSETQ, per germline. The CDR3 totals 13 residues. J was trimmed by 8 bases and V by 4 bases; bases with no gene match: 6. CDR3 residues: CASSPRDREGYTF. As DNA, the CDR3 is TGCGCCAGCAGCCCCCGGGACAGGGAAGGCTACACCTTC.

CDR3 protein: CASSKQQGQNYEQYF. In DNA, the CDR3 is TGTGCCAGCAGCAAACAGCAGGGACAAAACTACGAGCAGTACTTC. The V call is TRBV7-2, the J call TRBJ2-7, with a weak D call TRBD1 (6 bases). CDR3 size: 15 residues. V was clipped by 5 bases and J by 3 bases, with 17 bases between them. CDR1 is SGHTA and CDR2 is FQGNSA in the germline V gene.

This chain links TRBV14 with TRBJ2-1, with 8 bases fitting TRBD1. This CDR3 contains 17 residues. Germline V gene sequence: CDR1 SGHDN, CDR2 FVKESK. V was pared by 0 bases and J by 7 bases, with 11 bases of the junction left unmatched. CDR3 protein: CASSQDVAGGRRNEQFF. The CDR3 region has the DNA TGTGCCAGCAGCCAAGATGTGGCAGGGGGCAGGAGGAATGAGCAGTTCTTC.

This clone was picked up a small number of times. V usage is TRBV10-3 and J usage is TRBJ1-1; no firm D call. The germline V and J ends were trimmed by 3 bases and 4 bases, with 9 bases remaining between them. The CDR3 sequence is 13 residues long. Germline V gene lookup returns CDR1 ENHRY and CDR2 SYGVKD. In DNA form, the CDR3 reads TGTGCCATCAGTGATCGAGGGTTCACTGAAGCTTTCTTT. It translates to CAISDRGFTEAFF.

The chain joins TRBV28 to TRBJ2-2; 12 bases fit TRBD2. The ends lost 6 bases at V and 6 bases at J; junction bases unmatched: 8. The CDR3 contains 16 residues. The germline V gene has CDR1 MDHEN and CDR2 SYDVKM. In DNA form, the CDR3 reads TGTGCCAGCAGGACGACTAGCGGGAGCTTAGCCGGGGAGCTGTTTTTT. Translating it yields CASRTTSGSLAGELFF.